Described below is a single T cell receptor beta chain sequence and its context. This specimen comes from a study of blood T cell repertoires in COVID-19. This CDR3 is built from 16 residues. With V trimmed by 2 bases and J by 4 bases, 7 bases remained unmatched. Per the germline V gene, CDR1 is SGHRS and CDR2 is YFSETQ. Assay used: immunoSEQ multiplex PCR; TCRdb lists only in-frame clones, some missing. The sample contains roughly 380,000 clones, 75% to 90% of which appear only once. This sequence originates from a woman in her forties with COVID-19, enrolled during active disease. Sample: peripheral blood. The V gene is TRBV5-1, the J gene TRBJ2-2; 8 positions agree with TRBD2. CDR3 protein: CASSLGAGAGTGELFF. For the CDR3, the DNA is TGCGCCAGCAGCTTAGGAGCGGGAGCGGGCACCGGGGAGCTGTTTTTT.